The rows below give T cell receptor beta chains drawn from one sample of a study of blood T cell repertoires in COVID-19. The table came from immunoSEQ multiplex PCR; TCRdb's copy has only in-frame clones and leaves some out. The table includes over 60,000 clones, about 82% detected once. The sample comprised peripheral blood. The receptors were gathered from a human donor in a cohort sampled during active COVID-19. Both conserved end residues are part of each CDR3. D genes are given only for firm matches. Clone sizes are given selectively: once, few, many, or a class where the clone is expanded.

cdr3_aa	cdr3_nt	v_call	j_call	d_call	clone_size
CASSLGLAEYNEQFF	TGTGCCAGCAGCTTAGGTCTAGCGGAATACAATGAGCAGTTCTTC	TRBV7-9	TRBJ2-1	TRBD2	NA
CASSLVRAGLSTDTQYF	TGTGCCAGCAGTCTAGTTAGAGCGGGCCTGAGCACAGATACGCAGTATTTT	TRBV3-1/TRBV3-2	TRBJ2-3	NA	NA
CASSYEGSGANVLTF	TGTGCCAGCAGTTACGAGGGCTCTGGGGCCAACGTCCTGACTTTC	TRBV6-6	TRBJ2-6	NA	NA
CASSEPPRLDNEQFF	TGCGCCAGCAGTGAGCCGCCGAGGTTGGACAATGAGCAGTTCTTC	TRBV10-1	TRBJ2-1	NA	NA
CASSSPGGSTEAFF	TGTGCCAGCAGTTCCCCGGGGGGTAGCACTGAAGCTTTCTTT	TRBV6-2/TRBV6-3	TRBJ1-1	NA	NA
CASSLDRVYEQYF	TGTGCCAGCAGCTTAGATCGGGTCTACGAGCAGTACTTC	TRBV7-2	TRBJ2-7	NA	NA
CASRRQGRYEQYF	TGTGCCAGCAGGAGACAGGGGAGGTACGAGCAGTACTTC	TRBV28	TRBJ2-7	TRBD1	NA
CAISESSRSSYNEQFF	TGTGCCATCAGTGAGTCATCTCGTAGCTCCTACAATGAGCAGTTCTTC	TRBV10-3	TRBJ2-1	NA	NA
CAISGTKTGNPSDYEQYF	TGTGCCATCAGTGGGACCAAGACAGGAAATCCCTCAGATTACGAGCAGTACTTC	TRBV10-3	TRBJ2-7	NA	NA
CASSVAYHYGYTF	TGTGCCAGCAGCGTAGCTTATCACTATGGCTACACCTTC	TRBV9	TRBJ1-2	NA	NA
CAIQGAGSNQPQHF	TGTGCCATCCAGGGGGCTGGGAGCAATCAGCCCCAGCATTTT	TRBV10-3	TRBJ1-5	TRBD1	NA
CASRYRAGPIYEQYF	TGTGCCAGCCGGTATCGGGCAGGGCCAATCTACGAGCAGTACTTC	TRBV28	TRBJ2-7	NA	NA
CASTRDRGQVGQPQHF	TGTGCCAGCACGCGGGACAGGGGCCAGGTGGGTCAGCCCCAGCATTTT	TRBV28	TRBJ1-5	TRBD1	NA
CASGTTNYGYTF	TGTGCCAGCGGCACCACTAACTATGGCTACACCTTC	TRBV28	TRBJ1-2	NA	NA
CASSLYGSDGTDTQYF	TGTGCCAGCAGCTTATACGGGAGTGACGGCACAGATACGCAGTATTTT	TRBV7-6	TRBJ2-3	NA	once
CASSQTVGGFDPYEQYF	TGCGCCAGCAGCCAGACCGTGGGGGGATTCGATCCCTACGAGCAGTACTTC	TRBV5-1	TRBJ2-7	NA	NA
CASSVIQGAFYEQYF	TGTGCCAGTAGTGTGATCCAGGGGGCGTTCTACGAGCAGTACTTC	TRBV19	TRBJ2-7	TRBD1	NA
CASSPLSGSAPSYNEQFF	TGTGCCAGCAGCCCACTGAGCGGGAGTGCGCCCTCCTACAATGAGCAGTTCTTC	TRBV7-9	TRBJ2-1	TRBD2	NA
CASSLGQTVFLGYTF	TGTGCCAGCAGCTTAGGTCAAACGGTATTTCTTGGCTACACCTTC	TRBV7-2	TRBJ1-2	NA	NA
CAWSVPSRVGTNEKLFF	TGTGCCTGGAGTGTACCCTCCAGGGTGGGAACTAATGAAAAACTGTTTTTT	TRBV30	TRBJ1-4	NA	NA
CASSHGQGVSGYTF	TGTGCCAGCAGCCACGGACAGGGAGTTTCTGGCTACACCTTC	TRBV14	TRBJ1-2	TRBD1	NA
CASRIGIGGTDTQYF	TGTGCCAGCAGGATAGGGATAGGGGGCACAGATACGCAGTATTTT	TRBV7-8	TRBJ2-3	NA	NA
CALGGNTEAFF	TGTGCCTTAGGGGGGAACACTGAAGCTTTCTTT	TRBV7-9	TRBJ1-1	NA	NA
CASSQGLAGGGYQETQYF	TGCGCCAGCAGCCAAGGACTAGCGGGAGGGGGGTACCAAGAGACCCAGTACTTC	TRBV5-1	TRBJ2-5	TRBD2	NA
CASSLTGPGEQFF	TGTGCCAGCAGCTTAACAGGGCCAGGTGAGCAGTTCTTC	TRBV11-2	TRBJ2-1	NA	once
CASSLGQMNTEAFF	TGTGCCAGCAGCTTAGGACAGATGAACACTGAAGCTTTCTTT	TRBV7-2	TRBJ1-1	NA	NA
CASSEAESQGITQYF	TGTGCCAGCAGTGAAGCAGAGAGCCAGGGGATTACCCAGTACTTC	TRBV6-1	TRBJ2-5	NA	NA
CASSKDRGPPSTDTQYF	TGTGCCAGCAGCAAGGACAGGGGGCCTCCTAGCACAGATACGCAGTATTTT	TRBV7-9	TRBJ2-3	TRBD1	NA
CASSPGTGSYEQYF	TGTGCCAGCTCACCAGGGACAGGGTCCTACGAGCAGTACTTC	TRBV18	TRBJ2-7	TRBD1	NA
CASSLGSSGSSELFF	TGTGCCAGCAGCTTGGGGTCTAGCGGGAGCAGCGAGCTGTTTTTT	TRBV5-4	TRBJ2-2	TRBD2	NA
CASSEILAGPRYF	TGCGCCAGCAGTGAGATACTAGCGGGACCTCGGTACTTC	TRBV10-2	TRBJ2-7	TRBD2	NA
CAGRRGTFGYTF	TGTGCCGGCAGACGAGGGACTTTTGGCTACACCTTC	TRBV19	TRBJ1-2	NA	NA
CSASGTGVSGQRGYSGANVLTF	TGCAGTGCTAGTGGGACAGGGGTCTCTGGGCAGAGGGGATACTCTGGGGCCAACGTCCTGACTTTC	TRBV20-1	TRBJ2-6	TRBD1	NA
CASSLSSDGLEKLFF	TGCGCCAGCAGCTTGTCTAGTGACGGTCTCGAAAAACTGTTTTTT	TRBV5-1	TRBJ1-4	NA	NA
CSADRGRGSLNEQFF	TGCAGCGCTGACAGGGGGCGCGGTTCCCTCAATGAGCAGTTCTTC	TRBV29-1	TRBJ2-1	TRBD1	NA
CASTSMGGSGSNAFF	TGTGCCAGCACCTCCATGGGGGGATCAGGGAGCAATGCTTTCTTT	TRBV28	TRBJ1-1	NA	NA
CATGDRGVEQYF	TGTGCCACCGGGGACAGGGGGGTAGAGCAGTACTTC	TRBV6-5	TRBJ2-7	TRBD1	NA
CASSLWAPTGVNTEAFF	TGTGCCAGCAGCTTATGGGCCCCGACAGGGGTGAACACTGAAGCTTTCTTT	TRBV7-2	TRBJ1-1	TRBD1	NA
CASRPQTASYEQYF	TGTGCCAGCAGGCCCCAGACTGCCTCCTACGAGCAGTACTTC	TRBV6-5	TRBJ2-7	NA	NA
CASSYVSGRLSYEQYF	TGTGCCAGCAGTTACGTTAGCGGGAGGTTGTCCTACGAGCAGTACTTC	TRBV6-2/TRBV6-3	TRBJ2-7	TRBD2	NA
CASSASTGGWSETQYF	TGTGCCAGCAGTGCCTCGACAGGGGGCTGGTCAGAGACCCAGTACTTC	TRBV6-1	TRBJ2-5	TRBD1	NA
CASSRDRNGAFF	TGTGCCAGCAGCAGGGACAGGAATGGAGCTTTCTTT	TRBV5-6	TRBJ1-1	TRBD1	NA
CASSQGERNTIYF	TGTGCCAGCAGTCAGGGGGAACGAAACACCATATATTTT	TRBV28	TRBJ1-3	TRBD1	once
CASSKQGASGNTIYF	TGTGCCAGCAGCAAACAGGGGGCCTCTGGAAACACCATATATTTT	TRBV7-9	TRBJ1-3	TRBD1	NA
CASSRGGRSFYEQYF	TGCGCCAGCAGCCGAGGGGGACGGAGTTTCTACGAGCAGTACTTC	TRBV4-1	TRBJ2-7	NA	NA
CASSRMGPQVYEQYF	TGTGCCAGCAGCCGGATGGGGCCGCAGGTCTACGAGCAGTACTTC	TRBV7-9	TRBJ2-7	NA	NA
CASSLRGTVNTEAFF	TGTGCCAGCAGTTTACGGGGGACAGTGAACACTGAAGCTTTCTTT	TRBV27	TRBJ1-1	TRBD1	few